This T cell receptor beta chain emerged from a study of T cells in Graves' hyperthyroidism and ophthalmopathy. General observations from the study: Separation of ophthalmopathy from stable hyperthyroidism was achieved by a 13 V-J model.

Exclusion of patients followed from uncontrolled infection, other autoimmune disease, pregnancy or lactation. The PBMCs studied were ones that came from about 9.9 ml fresh peripheral blood. The CDR3 is 17 residues long. V was shortened by 8 bases and J by 4 bases, with 26 bases between the two germline ends. CDR1 is LNHDA and CDR2 is SQIVND in the germline V gene (reference sequence). As to this clonotype: Its cognate antigen is unknown.

The TCR beta CDR3 regions underwent amplification using RNA transcripts as the source. The TCR CDR3 first-round RT-PCR relied on the HTBI primer set. MiXCR, run by TCRdb on the multiplex PCR reads, gives a single entry per CDR3 protein. The table includes 700,000 to 850,000 distinct CDR3 sequences, about a third detected once. What was sequenced was blood. The clonotype was recovered from a woman aged 40 to 50 with Graves' hyperthyroidism. The chain is built from TRBV19 and TRBJ1-2; TRBD1 is a possible D gene (6 bases). The CDR3 sequence is CASALWTEGGLGYGYTF. DNA for the CDR3: TGTGCCAGTGCTCTATGGACAGAGGGGGGCCTCGGCTATGGCTACACCTTC.